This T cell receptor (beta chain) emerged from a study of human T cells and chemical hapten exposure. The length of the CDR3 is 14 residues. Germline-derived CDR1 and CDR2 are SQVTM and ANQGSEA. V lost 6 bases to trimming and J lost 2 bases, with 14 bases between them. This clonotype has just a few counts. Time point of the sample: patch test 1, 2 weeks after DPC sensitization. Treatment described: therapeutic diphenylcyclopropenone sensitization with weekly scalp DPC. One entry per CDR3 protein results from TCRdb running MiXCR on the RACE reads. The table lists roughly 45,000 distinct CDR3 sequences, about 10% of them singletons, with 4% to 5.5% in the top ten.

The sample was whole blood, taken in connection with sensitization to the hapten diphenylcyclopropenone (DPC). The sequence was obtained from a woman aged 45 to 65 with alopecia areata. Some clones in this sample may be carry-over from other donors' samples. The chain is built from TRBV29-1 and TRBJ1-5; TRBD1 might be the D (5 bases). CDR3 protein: CSVSSGGGNQPQHF. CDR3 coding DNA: TGCAGCGTATCCTCCGGGGGAGGCAATCAGCCCCAGCATTTT.